Sequencing of this T cell receptor beta chain was carried out in a study of somatic mutations in cytotoxic T cells in rheumatoid arthritis. About the research overall: Flow sorting at nearly 100% purity was applied to some V beta antibody-stained T-cell populations, which included V beta1+ cells sequenced for TCRB.

Study findings and constraints: Clonality of CD8+ T cells, which was compared between rheumatoid arthritis patients and age-matched healthy controls, did not differ significantly. Patients with rheumatoid arthritis, but not healthy controls, had CD8+ clonality that increased with age.

Positive magnetic bead selection isolated CD4+ and CD8+ cells, and flow cytometry checked purity. The CDR3 is 13 residues long. Deletions cut 5 bases from V and 1 base from J, with 8 bases between. The germline V gene encodes CDR1 LNHDA and CDR2 SQIVND (reference sequence). The method was immunoSEQ multiplex PCR; TCRdb's version includes in-frame clones alone and lacks a portion of them. The sample lists about 18,000 clones, more than 65% occurring once. Turning to this clone: Its specificity is unknown.

Sequences were obtained from CD8+ T cells sorted from blood. The receptor was isolated from a woman between 45 and 65 years old in good health. The chain links TRBV19 to TRBJ1-1; tentative D call: TRBD1 (5 bases). The CDR3 DNA follows: TGTGCCAGTAGTGTGACAGCGAACACTGAAGCTTTCTTT. It is translated as CASSVTANTEAFF.